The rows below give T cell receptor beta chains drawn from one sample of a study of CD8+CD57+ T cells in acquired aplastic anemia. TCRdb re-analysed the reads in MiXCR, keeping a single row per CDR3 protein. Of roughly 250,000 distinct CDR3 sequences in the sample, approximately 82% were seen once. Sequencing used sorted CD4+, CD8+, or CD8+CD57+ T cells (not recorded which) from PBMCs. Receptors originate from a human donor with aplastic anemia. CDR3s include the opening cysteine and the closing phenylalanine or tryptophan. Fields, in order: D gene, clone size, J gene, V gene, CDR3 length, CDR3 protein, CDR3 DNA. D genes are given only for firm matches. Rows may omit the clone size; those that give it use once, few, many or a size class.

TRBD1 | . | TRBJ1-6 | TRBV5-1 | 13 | CASSWDRGSAHHF | TGCGCCAGCAGCTGGGACAGGGGGAGTGCCCACCACTTT
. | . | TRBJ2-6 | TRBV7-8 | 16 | CASSLAGGYGTHFLTF | TGTGCCAGCAGCTTAGCGGGAGGCTACGGTACGCACTTCCTGACTTTC
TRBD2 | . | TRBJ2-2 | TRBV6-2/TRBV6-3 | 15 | CASNTPGLAPGELFF | TGTGCCAGCAACACACCGGGACTAGCGCCCGGGGAGCTGTTTTTT
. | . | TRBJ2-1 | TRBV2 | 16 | CASSHQGPSSYNSHLF | TGTGCCAGCAGTCACCAGGGACCAAGCTCCTATAATTCGCACCTCTTC
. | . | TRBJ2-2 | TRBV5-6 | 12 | CASSLGWGELFF | TGTGCCAGCAGCTTGGGGTGGGGGGAGCTGTTTTTT
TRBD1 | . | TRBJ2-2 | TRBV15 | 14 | CATSWDRGSGALFF | TGTGCTACCAGTTGGGACAGGGGTTCCGGGGCGCTGTTTTTT
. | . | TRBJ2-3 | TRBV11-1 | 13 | CASRDAATDTQYF | TGTGCCAGCAGGGACGCAGCCACAGATACGCAGTATTTT
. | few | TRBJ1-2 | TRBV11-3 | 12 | CASSLDAGGYTF | TGTGCCAGCAGCTTAGACGCGGGTGGCTACACCTTC
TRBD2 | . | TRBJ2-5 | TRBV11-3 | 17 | CASRLGLAGNPGETQYF | TGTGCCAGTCGCTTGGGACTAGCGGGGAACCCCGGGGAGACCCAGTACTTC
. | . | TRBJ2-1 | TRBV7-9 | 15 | CASSLAGEGYTFGFF | .
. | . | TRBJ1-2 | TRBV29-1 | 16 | CSVEDSKNALGSGYTF | TGCAGCGTTGAGGACAGCAAGAACGCCTTGGGGAGTGGCTACACCTTC
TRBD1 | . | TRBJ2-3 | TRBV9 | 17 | CASSVVQGGQSTDTQYF | TGTGCCAGCAGCGTAGTACAGGGGGGACAGAGCACAGATACGCAGTATTTT
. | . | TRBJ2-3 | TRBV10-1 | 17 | CASSTSPGDGLPDTQYF | TGTGCCAGCAGTACATCTCCCGGGGATGGATTGCCAGATACGCAGTATTTT
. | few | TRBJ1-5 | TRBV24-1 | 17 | CATSDTYTGTPNQPQHF | TGTGCCACCAGTGATACATATACAGGGACGCCAAATCAGCCCCAGCATTTT
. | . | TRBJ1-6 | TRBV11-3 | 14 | CASSLDPSDSPLHF | TGTGCCAGCAGCTTAGATCCCTCAGACTCACCCCTCCACTTT
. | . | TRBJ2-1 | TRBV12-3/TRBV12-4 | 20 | CASSLEGADTGDSRYNEQFF | TGTGCCAGCAGTTTAGAAGGGGCTGACACCGGGGACTCCCGCTACAATGAGCAGTTCTTC
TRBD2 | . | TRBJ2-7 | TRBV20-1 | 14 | CSARNSGTFYEQYF | TGCAGTGCTAGAAATAGCGGGACGTTCTACGAGCAGTACTTC
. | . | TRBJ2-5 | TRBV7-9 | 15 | CASSLPNGAGRDQYF | TGTGCCAGCAGCTTACCCAACGGCGCAGGAAGGGACCAGTACTTC
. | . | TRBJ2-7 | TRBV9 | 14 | CASSLAVGPYERYF | TGTGCCAGCAGCCTAGCAGTAGGTCCCTACGAGCGGTACTTC
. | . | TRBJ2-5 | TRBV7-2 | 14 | CATSRGNEQETQTF | TGTGCCACCAGCAGAGGCAACGAGCAAGAGACCCAGACCTTC
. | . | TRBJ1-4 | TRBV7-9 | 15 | CASSLGAREIEQLFF | TGTGCCAGCAGCTTAGGCGCCAGGGAGATTGAACAGTTGTTTTTT
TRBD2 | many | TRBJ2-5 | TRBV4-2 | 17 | CASSQDVAGGVQETQYF | TGTGCCAGCAGCCAAGATGTGGCGGGGGGAGTCCAAGAGACCCAGTACTTC
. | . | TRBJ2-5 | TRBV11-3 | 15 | CASSLDHGAKETQYF | TGTGCCAGCAGCTTAGATCACGGGGCAAAAGAGACCCAGTACTTC
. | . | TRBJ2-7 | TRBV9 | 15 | CASSELGHILYVEYF | TGTGCCAGCAGTGAGCTAGGGCACATTCTGTACGTGGAGTACTTC
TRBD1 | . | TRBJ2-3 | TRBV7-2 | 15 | CASSPGTGGRNEQYF | TGTGCCAGCAGCCCGGGGACAGGGGGAAGGAATGAGCAGTATTTT
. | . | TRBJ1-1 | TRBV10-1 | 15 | CASSESTGRDTEAFF | TGCGCCAGCAGTGAGTCAACAGGGAGGGACACTGAAGCTTTCTTT
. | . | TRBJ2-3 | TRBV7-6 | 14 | CASSSDGGNSPQHF | TGTGCCAGCAGTTCAGACGGGGGCAATTCACCGCAGCACTTT
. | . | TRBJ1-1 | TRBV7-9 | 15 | CARGLEGRGYTFGFF | .
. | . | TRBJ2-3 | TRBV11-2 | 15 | CASSWGGGGLDTQYF | TGTGCCAGCAGCTGGGGAGGAGGGGGGCTGGATACGCAGTATTTT
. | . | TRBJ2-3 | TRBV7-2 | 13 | CASRLTGGAAYDF | TGTGCCAGCAGGTTGACGGGGGGCGCCGCCTATGACTTT
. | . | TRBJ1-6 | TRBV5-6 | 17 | CASGLRGGSSYNSPLHF | TGTGCCAGCGGCTTGAGGGGGGGCAGCTCCTATAATTCACCCCTCCACTTT
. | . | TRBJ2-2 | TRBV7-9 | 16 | CASSEWWTDNTFLLFF | TGTGCCAGCAGTGAGTGGTGGACAGATAACACCTTCTTGCTGTTTTTT
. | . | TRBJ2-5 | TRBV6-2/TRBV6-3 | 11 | CASSYGVTQYF | TGTGCCAGCAGTTACGGTGTGACACAGTACTTC
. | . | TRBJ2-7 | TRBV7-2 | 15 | CASSLSIGKFYEQYF | TGTGCCAGCAGCTTATCGATCGGGAAGTTCTACGAGCAGTACTTC
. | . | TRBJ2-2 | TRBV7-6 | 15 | CASTLVRGPTGDNFF | TGTGCCAGCACCCTAGTGAGGGGCCCCACCGGGGACAACTTTTTT
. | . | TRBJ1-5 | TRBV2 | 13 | CASRHTGTQTQHF | TGCGCCAGCAGGCACACAGGGACTCAGACGCAGCATTTT
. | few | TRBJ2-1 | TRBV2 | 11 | CASSPYNEQFF | TGTGCCAGCAGTCCATACAATGAGCAGTTCTTC
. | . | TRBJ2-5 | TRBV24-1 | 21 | CATSDPDQNTGELFFGETQYF | .
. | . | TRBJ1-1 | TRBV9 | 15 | CASSVGSSVNYEAFF | TGTGCCAGCAGCGTAGGGTCCAGCGTGAACTATGAAGCTTTCTTT
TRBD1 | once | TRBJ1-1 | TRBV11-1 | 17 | CASRDGDRQGGNAEAFF | TGTGCCAGCAGAGATGGGGACCGACAGGGAGGAAACGCTGAAGCTTTCTTT
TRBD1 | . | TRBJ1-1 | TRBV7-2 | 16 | CASSFHPDGTAISAFF | TGTGCCAGCAGCTTTCATCCAGACGGGACAGCCATTTCCGCTTTCTTT
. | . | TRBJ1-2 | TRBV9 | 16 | CASSPAVDSYEQCYTF | TGTGCCAGCAGCCCCGCCGTGGACTCCTACGAGCAGTGCTACACCTTC
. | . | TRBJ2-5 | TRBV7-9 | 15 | CASSLAEKSYEQYYF | TGTGCCAGCAGCTTGGCAGAGAAAAGCTACGAGCAGTACTACTTC